Listed below are T cell receptor beta chains from one sample, sequenced in a study of shared clonotypes between healthy human individuals. Assay used: immunoSEQ multiplex PCR; TCRdb lists only in-frame clones, some missing. The sample lists roughly 1.4 million clones, 98% to 99% seen once, with roughly 0.35% in the top ten. Material for sequencing was naive CD4+ T cells sorted from blood. These receptors originate from a man aged 30-40 years in good health. The CDR3 runs from the conserved cysteine through the conserved F or W. A clone size is listed for some rows: how often the clone was seen (once, few, many), or a class if it is expanded.

.	TRBV14	TRBJ1-2	CASSSLQGPNYGYTF
.	TRBV2	TRBJ2-3	CASSVGQGRTDTQYF
.	TRBV5-1	TRBJ1-1	CASSLEFRGFYTEAFF
.	TRBV7-9	TRBJ1-1	CASSLLTENTEAFF
.	TRBV5-1	TRBJ2-2	CASRGQPDTGELFF
.	TRBV6-6	TRBJ2-4	CASNPRDRDLKNIQYF
.	TRBV11-2	TRBJ2-6	CASSLSGANVLTF
.	TRBV7-6	TRBJ1-5	CASSLGAGRLDQPQHF
.	TRBV18	TRBJ2-7	CASSPPGWESYEQYF
once	TRBV18	TRBJ2-2	CASSPRDRNTGELFF
.	TRBV7-2	TRBJ2-6	CASSLVARGQAGANVLTF
.	TRBV29-1	TRBJ1-2	CSVEGWGIYGYTF
.	TRBV28	TRBJ1-5	CASSLSRGWQPQHF
.	TRBV7-9	TRBJ1-3	CASSPGWDTIYF
.	TRBV29-1	TRBJ1-4	CSVEVQGNEKLFF
.	TRBV9	TRBJ2-1	CASSVDHSSYNEQFF
.	TRBV14	TRBJ1-4	CASSLIGGTNEKLFF
.	TRBV7-2	TRBJ2-1	CASSLGPTIYNEQFF
.	TRBV18	TRBJ1-4	CASSPGQGQKLFF
.	TRBV13	TRBJ1-1	CASSTPTGRNTEAFF
.	TRBV29-1	TRBJ2-3	CSALEGGLTDTQYF
.	TRBV4-3	TRBJ2-1	CASSQDAVGRVVYNEQFF
.	TRBV9	TRBJ2-5	CASSSNIAGGRETQYF
.	TRBV5-1	TRBJ2-2	CASSLGVGLSLNTGELFF
once	TRBV13	TRBJ2-3	CASSLKGTDTQYF
.	TRBV7-2	TRBJ2-2	CASSLRLAINTGELFF
.	TRBV9	TRBJ1-3	CASTLNVNSGNTIYF
.	TRBV29-1	TRBJ1-2	CSVEDGVMGTYGYTF
.	TRBV7-2	TRBJ2-1	CASSPYSRDQGFF
.	TRBV5-1	TRBJ1-5	CASSLSINQPQHF
.	TRBV9	TRBJ2-5	CASSVEMGVQETQYF
.	TRBV28	TRBJ2-5	CASSFGSGSGETQYF
.	TRBV11-3	TRBJ2-7	CASSSTGIHEQYF
.	TRBV5-1	TRBJ2-5	CASSLEGIWVQETQYF
.	TRBV6-1	TRBJ2-3	CASSERDRGSTDTQYF
.	TRBV5-1	TRBJ2-1	CAIARDSMDNEQFF
.	TRBV7-2	TRBJ1-5	CASSLATLWPSNQPQHF
.	TRBV9	TRBJ2-3	CASSVDPTSGSMDTQYF
.	TRBV5-1	TRBJ1-1	CASSSQGWNTEAFF
.	TRBV5-4	TRBJ2-1	CASSLALAGDREQFF
.	TRBV6-5	TRBJ2-1	CASRQILGYNEQFF
.	TRBV28	TRBJ1-2	CAILPTPSGQGAGYTF
.	TRBV18	TRBJ1-1	CASSQDRAHNTEAFF
.	TRBV10-3	TRBJ2-1	CAISASSGRNNEQFF
.	TRBV19	TRBJ2-5	CASSILETQYF